This T cell receptor (beta chain) derives from a study of blood T cell repertoires in COVID-19. Study background: The origin of the acute and convalescent COVID-19 samples was the United States, Italy and Spain. In each case, the material was cDNA or gDNA derived from T cells, B-cell-depleted T cells, or PBMCs.

Germline V CDR1 and CDR2: PRHDT, FYEKMQ (reference sequence). This CDR3 has 16 residues. V lost 4 bases, J lost 5 bases, and 10 bases stayed unmatched. In the original analysis: Estimates of nucleated cell counts were drawn from the amplification of reference gene primers. Produced via immunoSEQ multiplex PCR; TCRdb's table is partial and in-frame only. From that table come the V and J calls and clone size; the DNA was used to work out D and trimming. The profile shows 150,000 to 200,000 clones, around four fifths of them singletons. This clone appeared a single time. V gene TRBV13 combines with J gene TRBJ2-5; 10 bases are shared with TRBD1. The source of this sequence is a human donor in a cohort sampled during active COVID-19. Source material: peripheral blood. CDR3 amino acids: CASSWRDRGRWETQYF. DNA of the CDR3: TGTGCCAGCAGCTGGCGGGACAGGGGTAGGTGGGAGACCCAGTACTTC.